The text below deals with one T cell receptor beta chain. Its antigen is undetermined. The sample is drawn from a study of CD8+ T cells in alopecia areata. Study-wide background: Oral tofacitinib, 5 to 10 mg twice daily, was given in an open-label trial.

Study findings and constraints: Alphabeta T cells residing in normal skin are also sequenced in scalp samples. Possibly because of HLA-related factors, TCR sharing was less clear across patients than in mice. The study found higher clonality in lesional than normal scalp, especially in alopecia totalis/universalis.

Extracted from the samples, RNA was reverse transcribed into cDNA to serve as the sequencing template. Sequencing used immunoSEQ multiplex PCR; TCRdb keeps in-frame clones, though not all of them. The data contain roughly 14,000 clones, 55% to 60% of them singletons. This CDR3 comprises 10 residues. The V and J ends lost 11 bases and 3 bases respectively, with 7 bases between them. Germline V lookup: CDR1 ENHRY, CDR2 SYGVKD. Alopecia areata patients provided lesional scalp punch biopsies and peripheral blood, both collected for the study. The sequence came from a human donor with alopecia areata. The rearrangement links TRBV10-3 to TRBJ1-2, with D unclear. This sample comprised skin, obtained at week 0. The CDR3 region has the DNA TGTGCCGCCGGAGACTATGGCTACACCTTC. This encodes CAAGDYGYTF.